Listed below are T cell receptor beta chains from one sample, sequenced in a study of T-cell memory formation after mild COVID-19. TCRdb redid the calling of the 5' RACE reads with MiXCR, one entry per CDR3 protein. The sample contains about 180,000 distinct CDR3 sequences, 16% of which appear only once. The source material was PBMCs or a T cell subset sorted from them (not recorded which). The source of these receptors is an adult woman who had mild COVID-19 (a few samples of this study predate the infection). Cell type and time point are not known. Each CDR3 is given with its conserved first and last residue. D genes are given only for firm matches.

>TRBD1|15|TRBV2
CASRGRTGGYNEQFF
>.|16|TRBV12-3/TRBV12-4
CASSPDGGGHNQPQHF
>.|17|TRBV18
CASSPFLDSANTGELFF
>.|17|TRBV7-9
CASSLGHQNIGAYEQYF
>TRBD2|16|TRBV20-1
CSARLGTSGGQETQYF
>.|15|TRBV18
CASSPGASGANVLTF
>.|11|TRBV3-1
CASSQDYGYTF
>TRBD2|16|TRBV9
CASSVGTSGRTDTQYF
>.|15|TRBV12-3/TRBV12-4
CASRPPLASTDTQYF
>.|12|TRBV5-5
CASSSLLDTQYF
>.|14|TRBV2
CASTSGQGNYGYTF
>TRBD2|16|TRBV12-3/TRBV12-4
CASSFDLAGGQETQYF
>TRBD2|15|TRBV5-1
CASSLAGRTEETQYF
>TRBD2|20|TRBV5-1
CASSFRPEGSRLAKTDTQYF
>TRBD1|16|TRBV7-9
CASSSDRGRVNSPLHF
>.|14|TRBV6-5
CASSQPGLDEKLFF
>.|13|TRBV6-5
CASSLDRSYGYTF
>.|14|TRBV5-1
CASRDGQSYNEQFF
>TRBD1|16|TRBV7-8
CASSPPGTVTRREQFF
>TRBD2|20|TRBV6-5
CASSRDRTGGTSGATREQFF
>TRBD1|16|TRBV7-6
CASSPGTGGLTGELFF
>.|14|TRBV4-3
CASSQDNGAYEQYF
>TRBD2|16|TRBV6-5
CASSYGSGSPYNEQFF
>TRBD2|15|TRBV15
CATSRAGGESYEQYF
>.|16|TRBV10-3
CAISDGVSSYNSPLHF
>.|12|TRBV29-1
CSATGYSGELFF
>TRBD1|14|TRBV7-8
CASSSNRGRTEAFF
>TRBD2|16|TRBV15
CATSRSSGAAGETQYF
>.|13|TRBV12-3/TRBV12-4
CASSSARTYEQYF
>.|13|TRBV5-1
CASSPQGDYGYTF
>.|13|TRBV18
CASSPNRDKGYTF
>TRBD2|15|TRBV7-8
CASSSTSGVNNEQFF
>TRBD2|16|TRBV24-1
CATSEGLAISYNEQFF
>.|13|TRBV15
CATSPIRDSEQYF